Listed below are T cell receptor beta chains from one sample, sequenced in a study of blood T cell repertoires in COVID-19. The data were produced by immunoSEQ multiplex PCR, yet TCRdb's version contains in-frame clones alone and is incomplete. The profile covers roughly 120,000 clones, with less than 85% appearing a single time and 10% to 15% taken by the ten largest. The sample comprised peripheral blood. These receptors all stem from a human donor in a cohort sampled during active COVID-19. CDR3s leave out the opening cysteine and the closing phenylalanine or tryptophan. For some rows the clone size is stated as once, few or many, or as a class when expanded; others skip it.

J gene: TRBJ2-7; CDR3 length: 13; V gene: TRBV28; clone size: NA; CDR3 protein: ASTRTGSSSYEQY
J gene: TRBJ1-5; CDR3 length: 10; V gene: TRBV6-5; clone size: NA; CDR3 protein: ASSGGNQPQH
J gene: TRBJ1-4; CDR3 length: 12; V gene: TRBV5-4; clone size: NA; CDR3 protein: ASSSQGVHEKLF
J gene: TRBJ2-3; CDR3 length: 13; V gene: TRBV7-7; clone size: NA; CDR3 protein: ASSSGTSGADTQY
J gene: TRBJ2-3; CDR3 length: 14; V gene: TRBV7-6; clone size: NA; CDR3 protein: ASRTLGPGGTDTQY
J gene: TRBJ2-3; CDR3 length: 14; V gene: TRBV21-1; clone size: NA; CDR3 protein: ASSSPKTQGGDTQY
J gene: TRBJ1-2; CDR3 length: 13; V gene: TRBV7-2; clone size: once; CDR3 protein: ASSLTGGKAYGYT
J gene: TRBJ1-4; CDR3 length: 12; V gene: TRBV28; clone size: NA; CDR3 protein: ASSFSLTNEKLF
J gene: TRBJ2-1; CDR3 length: 17; V gene: TRBV11-2; clone size: NA; CDR3 protein: ASSPRTSGGSRRYNEQF
J gene: TRBJ2-7; CDR3 length: 12; V gene: TRBV18; clone size: NA; CDR3 protein: ASSPGQGGREQY
J gene: TRBJ2-3; CDR3 length: 14; V gene: TRBV7-2; clone size: once; CDR3 protein: ASSLGLAGRTDTQY
J gene: TRBJ2-3; CDR3 length: 13; V gene: TRBV10-3; clone size: NA; CDR3 protein: AISVGGDRTDTQY
J gene: TRBJ1-4; CDR3 length: 15; V gene: TRBV7-9; clone size: NA; CDR3 protein: ASSSSLQGTVNEKLF
J gene: TRBJ1-4; CDR3 length: 11; V gene: TRBV29-1; clone size: NA; CDR3 protein: SAGTGGIEKLF
J gene: TRBJ1-6; CDR3 length: 14; V gene: TRBV5-4; clone size: few; CDR3 protein: ASSLGGEAWNSPLH
J gene: TRBJ2-5; CDR3 length: 12; V gene: TRBV7-8; clone size: once; CDR3 protein: ASSPRDGQETQY
J gene: TRBJ2-1; CDR3 length: 11; V gene: TRBV29-1; clone size: NA; CDR3 protein: SVLGQGYNEQF
J gene: TRBJ2-3; CDR3 length: 14; V gene: TRBV28; clone size: NA; CDR3 protein: ASSFLAGDNTDTQY
J gene: TRBJ2-4; CDR3 length: 15; V gene: TRBV6-2/TRBV6-3; clone size: NA; CDR3 protein: ASSSLTGALAKNIQY
J gene: TRBJ1-5; CDR3 length: 13; V gene: TRBV5-1; clone size: NA; CDR3 protein: ASSFQGLGNQPQH
J gene: TRBJ1-5; CDR3 length: 12; V gene: TRBV28; clone size: few; CDR3 protein: ASSADRAGQPQH
J gene: TRBJ1-1; CDR3 length: 10; V gene: TRBV5-6; clone size: once; CDR3 protein: ASSFEGTEAF
J gene: TRBJ1-3; CDR3 length: 16; V gene: TRBV10-3; clone size: NA; CDR3 protein: AITEGQGIMRSGNTIY
J gene: TRBJ1-5; CDR3 length: 11; V gene: TRBV7-2; clone size: NA; CDR3 protein: ASSSEQGQPQH
J gene: TRBJ1-6; CDR3 length: 15; V gene: TRBV6-2/TRBV6-3; clone size: NA; CDR3 protein: ASSSPAGSSYNSPLH
J gene: TRBJ1-5; CDR3 length: 12; V gene: TRBV19; clone size: NA; CDR3 protein: ASSPPQERQPQH
J gene: TRBJ1-5; CDR3 length: 13; V gene: TRBV4-1; clone size: NA; CDR3 protein: ASSQGQNSNQPQH
J gene: TRBJ1-1; CDR3 length: 9; V gene: TRBV19; clone size: NA; CDR3 protein: ASRRTNEAF
J gene: TRBJ1-5; CDR3 length: 12; V gene: TRBV19; clone size: NA; CDR3 protein: ASMGQYSNQPQH